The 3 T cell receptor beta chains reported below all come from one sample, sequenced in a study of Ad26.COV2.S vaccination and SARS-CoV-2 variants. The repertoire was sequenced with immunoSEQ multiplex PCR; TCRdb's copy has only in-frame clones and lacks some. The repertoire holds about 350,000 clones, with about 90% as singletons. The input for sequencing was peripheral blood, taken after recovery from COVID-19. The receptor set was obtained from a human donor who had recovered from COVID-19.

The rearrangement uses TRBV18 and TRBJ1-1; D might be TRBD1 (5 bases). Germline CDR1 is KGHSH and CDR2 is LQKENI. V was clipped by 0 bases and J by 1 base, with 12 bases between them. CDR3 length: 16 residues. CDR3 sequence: CASSPPNTDRNTEAFF. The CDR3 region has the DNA TGTGCCAGCTCACCACCGAATACTGACAGGAACACTGAAGCTTTCTTT.

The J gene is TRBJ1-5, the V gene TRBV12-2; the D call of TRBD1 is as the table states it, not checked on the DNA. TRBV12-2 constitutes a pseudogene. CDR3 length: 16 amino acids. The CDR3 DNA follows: TGTGCAAGTCGCTCGCGTTCCACAGGGGTTGGGCAGCCCCAGCATTTT. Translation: CASRSRSTGVGQPQHF.

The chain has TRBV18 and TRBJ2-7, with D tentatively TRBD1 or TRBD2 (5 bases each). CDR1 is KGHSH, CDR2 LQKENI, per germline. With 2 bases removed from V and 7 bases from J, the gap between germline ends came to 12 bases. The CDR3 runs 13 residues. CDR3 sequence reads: CASSPGAPGEQYF. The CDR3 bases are TGTGCCAGCTCACCAGGGGCCCCGGGGGAGCAGTACTTC.